The 30 T cell receptor beta chains presented below share a single source sample, sequenced in a study of T cells expressing NK-cell markers. Reprocessing the 5' RACE reads, TCRdb reports a single entry for every CDR3 protein and omits DNA. This sample's clone table lists hundreds of thousands of distinct CDR3 sequences. The sample consisted of blood T cells: a sorted CD56 or NKG2C T cell subset, CD4+ or CD8+ T cells, or bulk PBMC T cells (not recorded which). These receptors originate from a man between 18 and 29 years old in good health.

J is TRBJ2-5 and V is TRBV6-2 or TRBV6-3; absent DNA, TCRdb's TRBD2 call cannot be checked. The CDR3 runs to 14 residues. Germline loops: CDR1 MNHEY, CDR2 SVGEGT. CDR3 residues: CASSWGTSSETQYF.

The J gene is TRBJ1-5, the V gene TRBV12-3 or TRBV12-4. CDR3 length: 15 residues. The chain's CDR3 is CASRRTQSSNQPQHF.

CDR3 sequence: CASSYVGQGAQRYYGYTF. The chain joins TRBV6-7 to TRBJ1-2; checking the TCRdb D call of TRBD1 is not possible without DNA. TRBV6-7 belongs to the ORF category, with a function that is uncertain. This CDR3 region has 18 residues.

This rearrangement joins TRBV6-5 to TRBJ2-3; lacking DNA, the TRBD1 call made by TCRdb goes unchecked. The germline V gene encodes CDR1 MNHEY and CDR2 SVGAGI. CDR3 size: 15 residues. The CDR3 here is CASSYSIPPAYTQYF.

CDR3: CSAPRQGRGYNQPQHF. The chain combines TRBV20-1 with TRBJ1-5; the TCRdb call, TRBD1, lacks DNA for checking. From germline, CDR1 is DFQATT and CDR2 SNEGSKA (reference sequence). There are 16 residues in the CDR3.

The chain couples TRBV6-1 to TRBJ1-6. The CDR3 is made up of 14 amino acids. Germline V lookup: CDR1 MNHNS, CDR2 SASEGT. The CDR3 reads CASRHLTEDSPLHF.

V usage is TRBV5-5 and J usage is TRBJ2-4. The germline V gene has CDR1 SGHKS and CDR2 YYEKEE (reference sequence). CDR3 length: 14 residues. CDR3 protein: CASSRSPVEDIQYF.

The gene calls are TRBV9 and TRBJ1-2; TCRdb designates TRBD1, a call that cannot be tested without DNA. CDR1 is SGDLS and CDR2 is YYNGEE in the germline V gene. This CDR3 comprises 14 residues. The CDR3 loop reads CASSPRDSDYGYTF.

J is TRBJ1-3 and V is TRBV5-4; there is no DNA to check the TCRdb D call of TRBD1. The CDR3 totals 19 residues. Germline lookup yields CDR1 SGHNT and CDR2 YYREEE (reference sequence). Here the CDR3 reads CASSLEGPTSPHSGNTIYF.

This sequence joins TRBV12-3 or TRBV12-4 and TRBJ1-3. The CDR3 totals 13 residues. The CDR3: CASTYEPVDTIYF.

The gene calls are TRBV5-1 and TRBJ2-1; the D call from TCRdb, TRBD1, cannot be confirmed without DNA. Germline CDR1 and CDR2: SGHRS and YFSETQ. CDR3 length equals 16 residues. The CDR3 spells CASSLGTGGNYNEQFF.

The V gene is TRBV29-1, the J gene TRBJ2-7; the TCRdb D gene call, TRBD2, has no DNA to confirm it. Germline V gene sequence: CDR1 SQVTM, CDR2 ANQGSEA. CDR3 size: 13 residues. CDR3 in amino acids: CSVEGDFSYEQYF.

The rearrangement joins TRBV3-1 to TRBJ2-2; the D gene TCRdb calls, TRBD1, cannot be checked with no DNA. The CDR3 length is 17 residues. CDR1 and CDR2 (germline): LGHDT, YNNKEL (reference sequence). CDR3 residues: CASSQRGRRLNTGELFF.

The chain is built from TRBV7-9 and TRBJ2-1; the TRBD2 assignment by TCRdb is unverifiable without DNA. This CDR3 region has 16 residues. Per the germline V gene, CDR1 is SEHNR and CDR2 is FQNEAQ (reference sequence). The CDR3 sequence: CASSNRSSGTGNEQFF.

The J gene is TRBJ2-5, the V gene TRBV6-5; TCRdb lists TRBD2, though no DNA is available to test this call. This CDR3 has 16 residues. Germline assignment: CDR1 MNHEY and CDR2 SVGAGI. This CDR3 reads CASSSGGGIGVKTQYF.

The chain has TRBV6-5 and TRBJ1-1. The CDR3 has 15 amino acids. Germline V gene data show CDR1 as MNHEY and CDR2 as SVGAGI. The CDR3 protein is CASSQFGGWNTEAFF.

The rearrangement joins TRBV25-1 to TRBJ2-1; without DNA, the TCRdb call of TRBD2 cannot be checked. The CDR3 is 14 residues long. Per germline, CDR1 MGHDK and CDR2 SYGVNS. The CDR3 is CASSEWAGASEQFF.

The chain combines TRBV5-1 with TRBJ2-5; TCRdb names TRBD1, which stays unverified in the absence of DNA. This CDR3 has 14 residues. Looked up from germline, CDR1 is SGHRS and CDR2 is YFSETQ. The CDR3 spells CASSPGGVSETQYF.

The rearrangement links TRBV7-8 to TRBJ1-2; TCRdb picks TRBD1, but there is no DNA to check that call. The CDR3 runs 16 residues. The V gene's germline CDR1 is SGHVS and CDR2 FQNEAQ. The CDR3 sequence is CASSLTGGGGIYGYTF.

V gene TRBV12-3 or TRBV12-4 combines with J gene TRBJ1-2; TCRdb's D gene call, TRBD1, goes unchecked for lack of DNA. CDR3 length equals 13 residues. CDR3 loop: CASSADREDGYTF.

The chain joins TRBV5-5 to TRBJ2-5; the D gene TCRdb calls, TRBD1, cannot be checked with no DNA. The germline V gene encodes CDR1 SGHKS and CDR2 YYEKEE (reference sequence). The CDR3 sequence is 15 residues long. This chain's CDR3 is CASSFGGQGMETQYF.

The J gene is TRBJ2-3, the V gene TRBV28; the TCRdb call, TRBD1, lacks DNA for checking. Germline V gene lookup returns CDR1 MDHEN and CDR2 SYDVKM. The CDR3 has 14 amino acids. The CDR3 loop is CASTRTGYTDTQYF.

The chain uses TRBV20-1 and TRBJ2-1. The CDR3 consists of 15 residues. Germline V gene sequence: CDR1 DFQATT, CDR2 SNEGSKA (reference sequence). The CDR3 is CSARDLAGRNNEQFF.

The CDR3 loop reads CASSLDIWDEKLFF. The genes are TRBV5-1 and TRBJ1-4. This CDR3 is 14 amino acids long. The V gene's germline CDR1 is SGHRS and CDR2 YFSETQ.

The chain recombines TRBV10-3 with TRBJ2-4; the TCRdb D gene call, TRBD2, has no DNA to confirm it. This CDR3 comprises 17 residues. Germline V CDR1 and CDR2: ENHRY, SYGVKD. The CDR3 loop reads CAISESLGGLAKNIQYF.

The V call is TRBV13, the J call TRBJ2-7; no DNA is available, so the TRBD2 call from TCRdb remains unchecked. The CDR3 is made up of 15 amino acids. Looked up from germline, CDR1 is PRHDT and CDR2 is FYEKMQ (reference sequence). The CDR3 sequence is CASSYPSGNFSEQYF.

This chain links TRBV5-1 with TRBJ1-3; the TRBD1 assignment by TCRdb is unverifiable without DNA. Germline V gene sequence: CDR1 SGHRS, CDR2 YFSETQ. The CDR3 loop spans 14 amino acids. CDR3 sequence: CASSPRTGENTIYF.

V usage is TRBV6-2 or TRBV6-3 and J usage is TRBJ2-1; lacking DNA, the TRBD1 call made by TCRdb goes unchecked. The length of the CDR3 is 12 residues. Germline V gene lookup returns CDR1 MNHEY and CDR2 SVGEGT. CDR3 amino acids: CASRPQGRVQFF.

The chain couples TRBV2 to TRBJ2-3; TCRdb indicates TRBD1, and absent DNA this call remains unverified. CDR3 length: 13 amino acids. CDR1 SNHLY and CDR2 FYNNEI come from the germline V gene. This chain's CDR3 is CASAGEVTDTQYF.

The chain has TRBV24-1 and TRBJ2-1; the D gene TCRdb calls, TRBD2, cannot be checked with no DNA. Germline CDR1 is KGHDR and CDR2 is SFDVKD. The CDR3 is made up of 16 amino acids. This chain's CDR3 is CATSDLTSGFYNEQFF.